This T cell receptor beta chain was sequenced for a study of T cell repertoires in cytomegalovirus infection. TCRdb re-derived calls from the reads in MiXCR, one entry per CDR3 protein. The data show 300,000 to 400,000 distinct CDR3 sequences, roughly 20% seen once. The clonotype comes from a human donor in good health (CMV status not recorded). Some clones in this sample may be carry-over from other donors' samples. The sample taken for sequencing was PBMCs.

The CDR3, as DNA: TGTGCCACCAGTGATCCAAGTGGGCAGTACTTC. Its translation is CATSDPSGQYF. This chain connects TRBV24-1 to TRBJ2-7; D not resolved. CDR1 and CDR2 from the germline V gene are KGHDR and SFDVKD. The germline V and J ends were trimmed by 3 bases and 9 bases, with 8 bases remaining between them. The CDR3 runs to 11 residues.